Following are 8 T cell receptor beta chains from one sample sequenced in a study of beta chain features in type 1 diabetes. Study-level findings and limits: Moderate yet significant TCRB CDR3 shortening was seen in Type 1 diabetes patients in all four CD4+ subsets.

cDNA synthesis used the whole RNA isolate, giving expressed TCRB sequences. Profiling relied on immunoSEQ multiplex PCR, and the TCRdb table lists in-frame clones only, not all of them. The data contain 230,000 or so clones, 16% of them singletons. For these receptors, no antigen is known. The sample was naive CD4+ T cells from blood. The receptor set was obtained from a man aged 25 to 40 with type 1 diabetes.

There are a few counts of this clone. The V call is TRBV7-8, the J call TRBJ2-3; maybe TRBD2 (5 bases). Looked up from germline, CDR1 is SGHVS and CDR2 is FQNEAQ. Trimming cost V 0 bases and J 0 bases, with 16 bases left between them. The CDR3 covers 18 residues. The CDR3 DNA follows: TGTGCCAGCAGCTTAGCCCAGAGGACTGCTACTAGCACAGATACGCAGTATTTT. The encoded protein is CASSLAQRTATSTDTQYF. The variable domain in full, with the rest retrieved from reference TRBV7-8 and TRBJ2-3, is GAGVSQSPRYKVAKRGQDVALRCDPISGHVSLFWYQQALGQGPEFLTYFQNEAQLDKSGLPSDRFFAERPEGSVSTLKIQRTQQEDSAVYLCASSLAQRTATSTDTQYFGPGTRLTVL.

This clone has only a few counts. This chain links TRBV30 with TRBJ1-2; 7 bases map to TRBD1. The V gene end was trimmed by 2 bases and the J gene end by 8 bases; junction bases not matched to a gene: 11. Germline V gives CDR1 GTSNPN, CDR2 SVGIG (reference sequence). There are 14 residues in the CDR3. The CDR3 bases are TGTGCCTGGAGTAGGGACAGAAACCCATTGGGCTACACCTTC. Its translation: CAWSRDRNPLGYTF.

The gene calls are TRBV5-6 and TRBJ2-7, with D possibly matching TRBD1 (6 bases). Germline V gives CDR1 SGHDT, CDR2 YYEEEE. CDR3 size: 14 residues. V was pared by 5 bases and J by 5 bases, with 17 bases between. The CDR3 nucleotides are TGTGCCAGCAGGAGAGGGACATTTGTGGACGAGCAGTACTTC. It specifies CASRRGTFVDEQYF.

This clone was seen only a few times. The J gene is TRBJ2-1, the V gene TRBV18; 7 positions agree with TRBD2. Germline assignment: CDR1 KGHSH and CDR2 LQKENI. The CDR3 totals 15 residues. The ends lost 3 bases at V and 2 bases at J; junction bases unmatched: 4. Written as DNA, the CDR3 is TGTGCCAGCTCACCTCGGGGAGGGCCCTACAATGAGCAGTTCTTC. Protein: CASSPRGGPYNEQFF.

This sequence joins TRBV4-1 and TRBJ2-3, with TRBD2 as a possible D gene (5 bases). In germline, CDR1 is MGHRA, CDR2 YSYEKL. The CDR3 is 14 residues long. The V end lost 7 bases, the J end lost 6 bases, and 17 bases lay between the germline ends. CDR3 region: CASTPAAGGDTQYF. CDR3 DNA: TGCGCCAGCACCCCAGCGGCAGGTGGGGATACGCAGTATTTT.

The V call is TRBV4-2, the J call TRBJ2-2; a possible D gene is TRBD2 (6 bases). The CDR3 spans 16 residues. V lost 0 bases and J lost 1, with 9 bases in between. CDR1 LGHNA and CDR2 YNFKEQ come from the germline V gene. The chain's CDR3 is CASSQEASENTGELFF. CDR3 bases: TGTGCCAGCAGCCAAGAGGCTAGCGAGAACACCGGGGAGCTGTTTTTT.

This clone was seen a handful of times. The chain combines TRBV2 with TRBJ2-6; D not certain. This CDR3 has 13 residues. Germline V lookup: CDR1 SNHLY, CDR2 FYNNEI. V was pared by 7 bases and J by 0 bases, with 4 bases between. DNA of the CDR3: TGTGCCAGCATGGACTCTGGGGCCAACGTCCTGACTTTC. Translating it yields CASMDSGANVLTF.

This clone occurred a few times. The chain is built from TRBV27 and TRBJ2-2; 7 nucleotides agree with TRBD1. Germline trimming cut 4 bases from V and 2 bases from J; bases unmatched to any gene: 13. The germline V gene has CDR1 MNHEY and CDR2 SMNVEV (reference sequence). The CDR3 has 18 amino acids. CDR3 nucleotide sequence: TGTGCCAGCAGTTCAAACTCGGGACAGATCCTCAACACCGGGGAGCTGTTTTTT. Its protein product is CASSSNSGQILNTGELFF.